This T cell receptor beta chain was obtained from a study of regulatory T cells in long-lasting Graves disease. Across the study: In persistent Graves' disease, antithyroid drugs had been taken for over 5 years and TSH receptor antibodies stayed positive. General study results and limits: With persistent disease, TRBV28, TRBJ1-2 and TRBJ2-5 were the favored segments. Patients whose Graves' disease persisted exhibited lower TCR diversity than those newly diagnosed.

The table lists this clonotype with a few counts. Its antigen is not identified. iRepertoire HTBI primers and Arm-PCR of CDR3 regions built TCR beta libraries. TCRdb itself ran the multiplex PCR reads through MiXCR, one entry per CDR3 protein. Of 300,000 to 400,000 distinct CDR3 sequences listed, 20% were seen once; the top ten hold approximately 31%. Time point of the sample: persistent/refractory GD, antithyroid drugs over 5 years with positive TRAb. TCR sequences were obtained from RNA taken from PBMCs. With V trimmed by 4 bases and J by 8 bases, 8 bases remained unmatched. Per the germline V gene, CDR1 is SEHNR and CDR2 is FQNEAQ (reference sequence). The CDR3 extends over 14 amino acids.

The sequencing used peripheral blood mononuclear cells (PBMCs), collected when the disease was refractory, from a patient treated with antithyroid drugs. The chain joins TRBV7-9 to TRBJ1-1; 9 positions match TRBD1. The sequence was obtained from a female donor with Graves disease. This chain's CDR3 is CASSSTGGGMEAFF. The CDR3 DNA follows: TGTGCCAGCAGCTCGACAGGGGGGGGCATGGAAGCTTTCTTT.